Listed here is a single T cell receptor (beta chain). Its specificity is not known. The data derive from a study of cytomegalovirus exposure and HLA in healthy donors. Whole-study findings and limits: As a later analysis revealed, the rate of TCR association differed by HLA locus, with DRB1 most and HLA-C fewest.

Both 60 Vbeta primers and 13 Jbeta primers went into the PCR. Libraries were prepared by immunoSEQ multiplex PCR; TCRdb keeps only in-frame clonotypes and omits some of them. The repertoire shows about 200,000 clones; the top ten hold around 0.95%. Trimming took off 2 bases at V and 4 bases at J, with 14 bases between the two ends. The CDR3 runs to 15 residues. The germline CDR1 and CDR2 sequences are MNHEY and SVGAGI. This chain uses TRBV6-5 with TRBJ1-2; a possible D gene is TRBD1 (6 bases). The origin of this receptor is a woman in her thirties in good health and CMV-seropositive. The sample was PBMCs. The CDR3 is CASSYGQQGIYGYTF. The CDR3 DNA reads TGTGCCAGCAGTTACGGCCAACAGGGTATCTATGGCTACACCTTC.